This T cell receptor beta chain was recorded in a study of T-cell reconstitution after alpha-beta-depleted transplantation in children. Study results and caveats: Reports say that about two months after transplant, the alpha-beta T cells came out of several hundred graft clones that had expanded. Elevated TCRbeta diversity at day 60 was traced, in some patients, to surviving recipient T cells and thymic progenitors.

In its sample, this clonotype was seen many times. Its specificity is unknown. Preparing the TCRbeta library involved the use of unique molecular identifiers. TCRdb re-called the PCR reads through MiXCR, storing one row per CDR3 protein. The sample lists some 16,000 distinct CDR3 sequences; 5.1% were seen once. Trimming shortened V by 3 bases and J by 8 bases, and 7 bases separated the two germline ends. The CDR3 loop spans 11 amino acids. The rearrangement joins TRBV12-3 or TRBV12-4 to TRBJ1-1; D not resolved. This TCR was sampled from a boy aged 5-17 years with acute lymphoblastic leukemia, due to receive a stem cell transplant. The starting material was PBMCs, obtained before TCRalphabeta/CD19-depleted stem cell transplant. CDR3 nucleotides: TGTGCCAGCAGTTTGGCGTCCGAAGCTTTCTTT. It codes for CASSLASEAFF.